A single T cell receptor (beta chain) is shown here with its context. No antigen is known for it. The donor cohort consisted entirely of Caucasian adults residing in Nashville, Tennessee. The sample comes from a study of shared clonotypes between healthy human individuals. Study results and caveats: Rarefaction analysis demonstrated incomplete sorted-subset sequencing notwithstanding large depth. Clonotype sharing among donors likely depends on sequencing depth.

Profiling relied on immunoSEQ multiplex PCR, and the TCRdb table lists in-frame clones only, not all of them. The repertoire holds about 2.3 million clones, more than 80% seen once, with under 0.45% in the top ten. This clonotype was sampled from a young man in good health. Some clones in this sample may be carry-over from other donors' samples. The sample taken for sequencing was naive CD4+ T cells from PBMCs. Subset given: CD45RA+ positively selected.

The CDR3 DNA reads as TGCAGCGCGACAGGGTTAGCTAATGAAAAACTGTTTTTT. This encodes CSATGLANEKLFF. The J gene is TRBJ1-4, the V gene TRBV29-1, with 7 bases that match TRBD1. Trimming took 7 bases from V and 3 from J; bases not matched to a gene: 5. The germline V gene encodes CDR1 SQVTM and CDR2 ANQGSEA. This CDR3 is 13 amino acids long.